This T cell receptor (beta chain) appears in the sequencing data of a study of spatial heterogeneity in lung cancer (dated by TCRdb to between 2017 and 2020). About the full investigation: Beta-chain transcripts were consistently detected in greater numbers than alpha-chain transcripts, which likely reflects a higher abundance of beta-chain transcripts. In the raw uncorrected reads, each unique combination of TCR and UMI appeared more than ten times on average. In non-small cell lung cancer, the study made a quantitative comparison of TCR alpha and beta repertoires among multiple tumor regions, matched nontumor lung and blood. Nonsynonymous mutation counts, determined by whole-exome sequencing of tumor tissue, were related to TCR repertoire features. At surgery, both alpha and beta chains were TCR-sequenced in some 220 tumor regions, over 61 matched nontumor lung samples and a few dozen PBMC samples.

Preparation of the library involved 5' RACE. The sequencer listed for this sample is NextSeq 500. In the TCR library protocol, a unique molecular identifier was attached to each TCR cDNA molecule so that PCR and sequencing errors could be corrected. The authors' analysis ran thus. Decombinator tools were used for TCR identification, UMI-based error correction and CDR3 extraction. TCRs above a frequency of 2 per 1,000, corresponding to the top 1% of the tumor frequency distribution, were defined as expanded. Each repertoire was subsampled 100 times to 5,000 TCRs, after which Renyi diversity was computed with the R vegan package. CDR3 similarity networks were built from amino acid triplet string-kernel similarity, with CDR3s being connected when pairwise similarity was above 0.82. TCRdb reprocessing: public reads trimmed at Q25 with fastp, clones called with MiXCR, in-frame beta chains kept. Identical CDR3 protein sequences are pooled into one entry, listed with their most common genes and DNA. Clone size and V and J calls follow TCRdb, not the original study. The sample table holds approximately 40,000 distinct CDR3 sequences, of which roughly 13% were seen once. About 55% of the sample belongs to the ten largest clones.

This clonotype was detected ten times or more. The specificity of this receptor is unknown. No base qualities exist here, and no much larger clone lies one base off it. The sample's time point, from its label and the paper: sample taken at primary tumor resection. TCR sequencing used whole RNA extracted from tumor and nontumor lung tissue, or from cryopreserved PBMC samples, without cell sorting. Donors were some 67 patients with early-stage, untreated non-small cell lung cancer from the lung TRACERx cohort. A patient was chosen for TCR sequencing only when enough RNA was available from at least two tumor regions. Broader findings and caveats from the paper: Confirming at a functional level the hypothesis that regional TCRs recognize regional mutations was considered to require additional single-cell paired TCR alpha and beta sequencing. Ubiquitous expanded tumor TCRs showed up in blood more often at tumor resection than at routine follow-up.

CDR1 and CDR2 were assigned from the germline V gene as SGHTA and FQGNSA. Counted from cysteine to phenylalanine, this CDR3 has 17 amino acids. The read is trimmed to its CDR3 DNA, 51 bases read in frame from base 1. V is pared back by 5 bases and J by 6 bases, with 23 bases lying between the germline termini. This chain joins TRBV7-2 to TRBJ1-5; TRBD1 could be the D gene, as 6 bases match. The source is a male donor with early-stage non-small cell lung cancer. Sequences were derived from PBMCs, sampled at surgery. Here is the DNA: TGTGCCAGCAGCCCGGCCCCCTACAGGGTCTCGGTTCAGCCCCAGCATTTT. Its protein is CASSPAPYRVSVQPQHF.